Listed here are 11 T cell receptor beta chains from one sample, sequenced in a study of cytomegalovirus exposure and HLA in healthy donors. Primers included in the PCR were 60 Vbeta and 13 Jbeta primers. Assay used: immunoSEQ multiplex PCR; TCRdb lists only in-frame clones, some missing. The sample lists 150,000 or so clones, roughly 77% seen once, with over 9% in the top ten. Sequenced input: PBMCs. These receptors were obtained from a man younger than 35 in good health and CMV-seropositive.

The chain joins TRBV28 to TRBJ2-7; TRBD1 agrees at 10 bases. Germline V gives CDR1 MDHEN, CDR2 SYDVKM. CDR3 length: 15 residues. J was trimmed by 0 bases and V by 6 bases; bases with no gene match: 5. CDR3 residues: CASRIGTGDSYEQYF. In DNA form, the CDR3 reads TGTGCCAGCAGGATAGGGACAGGGGACTCCTACGAGCAGTACTTC. Full variable domain (remainder filled in from reference TRBV28 and TRBJ2-7): DVKVTQSSRYLVKRTGEKVFLECVQDMDHENMFWYRQDPGLGLRLIYFSYDVKMKEKGDIPEGYSVSREKKERFSLILESASTNQTSMYLCASRIGTGDSYEQYFGPGTRLTVT.

V usage is TRBV19 and J usage is TRBJ2-3; D call uncertain. The CDR3 totals 15 residues. Germline V gene sequence: CDR1 LNHDA, CDR2 SQIVND (reference sequence). The ends were cut back, 1 base at V and 1 base at J, with 9 bases in the middle. The CDR3 sequence is CASSIVETGTDTQYF. Written as DNA, the CDR3 is TGTGCCAGTAGTATAGTCGAGACTGGCACAGATACGCAGTATTTT.

The chain joins TRBV5-4 to TRBJ2-1, with D possibly matching TRBD2 (5 bases). The CDR3 loop spans 16 amino acids. CDR1 SGHNT and CDR2 YYREEE come from the germline V gene (reference sequence). The germline V and J ends were trimmed by 3 bases and 5 bases, with 18 bases remaining between them. The CDR3 DNA sequence: TGTGCCAGCAGCTCCGTACAATCCGGGGAAAACAATGAGCAGTTCTTC. This translates into CASSSVQSGENNEQFF.

The chain recombines TRBV5-1 with TRBJ2-7; a possible D gene is TRBD1 (5 bases). The V end lost 5 bases, the J end lost 3 bases, and 9 bases lay between the germline ends. There are 12 residues in the CDR3. Germline assignment: CDR1 SGHRS and CDR2 YFSETQ. The CDR3 DNA follows: TGCGCCAGCAGTCAGCAGGGCTACGAGCAGTACTTC. Protein sequence: CASSQQGYEQYF.

The chain combines TRBV29-1 with TRBJ2-1; 8 bases map to TRBD1. This CDR3 region has 14 residues. Germline assignment: CDR1 SQVTM and CDR2 ANQGSEA. V lost 8 bases to trimming and J lost 4 bases; unmatched junction nucleotides: 10. CDR3 loop: CSSGGRGHYNEQFF. The CDR3 bases are TGCAGCAGTGGGGGCAGGGGGCATTACAATGAGCAGTTCTTC.

The chain joins TRBV27 to TRBJ2-7, with 9 bases aligning to TRBD2. CDR1 and CDR2 from the germline V gene are MNHEY and SMNVEV (reference sequence). The CDR3 is made up of 19 amino acids. The CDR3 coding sequence is TGTGCGACGGCCGGAGTCGGTTCCGATAGCGGGAGAGCGACCTACGAGCAGTACTTC. Translating it yields CATAGVGSDSGRATYEQYF.

The gene calls are TRBV12-1 and TRBJ1-4; TRBD1 is taken as the D call from the table, unchecked against the DNA. TRBV12-1 is described as a pseudogene. The CDR3 spans 18 residues. The CDR3 DNA is TGTGCCAGCAGTATACTTAAACTTCAGGCTTCAACTAATGAAAAACTGTTTTTT. Residues: CASSILKLQASTNEKLFF.

Note on this clone: One end of the junction is discordant with germline, which a read error may explain. This chain joins TRBV4-2 and TRBJ1-3, with a possible D match to TRBD1 (5 bases). The length of the CDR3 is 15 residues. Germline lookup yields CDR1 LGHNA and CDR2 YNFKEQ. Here the CDR3 DNA reads TGTTCCAGCAGCCAAGAGGATAGGGGTGGAAACACCATATATTTT. Its protein product is CSSSQEDRGGNTIYF.

The CDR3 DNA reads TGTGCCAGCCACGGACAGGGGGAGGACTATGGCTACACCTTC. This encodes CASHGQGEDYGYTF. The gene calls are TRBV18 and TRBJ1-2; 10 bases map to TRBD1. The ends lost 8 bases at V and 3 bases at J; junction bases unmatched: 6. This CDR3 has 14 amino acids. Germline CDR1 is KGHSH and CDR2 is LQKENI.

J is TRBJ2-3 and V is TRBV19; 7 positions match TRBD2. There are 12 residues in the CDR3. Germline CDR1 LNHDA, CDR2 SQIVND (reference sequence). The CDR3 DNA follows: TGTAGTGCGGGGGAGGGCCCCGATACGCAGTATTTT. It codes for CSAGEGPDTQYF.

This clone was picked up a small number of times. The chain uses TRBV29-1 and TRBJ2-1, with D possibly matching TRBD2 (6 bases). The germline V gene has CDR1 SQVTM and CDR2 ANQGSEA. The CDR3 has 13 amino acids. Trimming left V 1 base short and J 9 bases short, with 13 bases between. This chain's CDR3 is CSVEAMGGSEQFF. The CDR3 DNA follows: TGCAGCGTTGAAGCAATGGGGGGTAGTGAGCAGTTCTTC.